This note documents a single T cell receptor (beta chain) sequence. The V gene's germline CDR1 is SNHLY and CDR2 FYNNEI. Trimming shortened V by 5 bases and J by 4 bases, and 12 bases separated the two germline ends. The length of the CDR3 is 13 residues. The record originates from a study of cytomegalovirus exposure and HLA in healthy donors. Primers: 60 Vbeta forward and 13 Jbeta reverse. The protocol was immunoSEQ multiplex PCR, while the TCRdb copy is restricted to in-frame clones and leaves out a portion. The table shows 150,000 to 200,000 clones, with approximately 80% occurring only once. V is TRBV2 and J is TRBJ2-7; D possibly corresponds to TRBD1 (5 bases). The origin of this receptor is a woman under 30 in good health and CMV-seronegative. The sample comprised PBMCs. The CDR3 coding sequence is TGTGCCAGCAGTCCAAAAGACAGATACGAGCAGTACTTC. Translating it yields CASSPKDRYEQYF.